This T cell receptor (beta chain) was documented in a study of spatial heterogeneity in lung cancer. TCRdb re-called the 5' RACE reads with MiXCR, one entry per CDR3 protein. The top ten clones hold 24% of a sample with around 100,000 distinct CDR3 sequences, 11% of them seen once. Germline V gene sequence: CDR1 MDHEN, CDR2 SYDVKM. After removal of 4 bases from V and 2 bases from J, the junction contained 7 bases not matched to a gene. The CDR3 consists of 16 residues. Specified time point: blood at routine non-recurrence follow-up after resection. This clonotype was counted between two and nine times.

This receptor was taken from a female donor with early-stage non-small cell lung cancer. Sequenced material: PBMCs, taken at follow-up. This chain uses TRBV28 with TRBJ2-7; 11 bases match TRBD1. The CDR3 sequence: CASSYIVGQGAYEQYF. CDR3 nucleotide sequence: TGTGCCAGCAGTTACATAGTGGGACAGGGGGCCTACGAGCAGTACTTC.